The clone carrying this TCR beta chain is a singleton in its sample. The source of the sample is a study of blood T cell repertoires in COVID-19. The wider study: The United States, Italy and Spain supplied acute and convalescent COVID-19 samples. From T cells, B-cell-depleted T cells, or PBMCs came the material, which was cDNA or gDNA.

TCRdb's copy holds only in-frame clones and misses some; the assay was immunoSEQ multiplex PCR. The profile shows around 28,000 clones, about 80% of them singletons. The trim removed 8 bases at V and 5 bases at J, leaving 10 bases unmatched. CDR3 size: 14 residues. Germline values: CDR1 MDHEN, CDR2 SYDVKM. The chain couples TRBV28 to TRBJ2-7, with TRBD1 identical over 9 bases. The sample consisted of peripheral blood. The TCR sequence derives from a man aged 65 to 85 with acute or convalescent COVID-19. CDR3 region: CASGGAGQGDEQYF. CDR3 nucleotides: TGTGCCAGCGGGGGAGCGGGACAGGGCGACGAGCAGTACTTC.